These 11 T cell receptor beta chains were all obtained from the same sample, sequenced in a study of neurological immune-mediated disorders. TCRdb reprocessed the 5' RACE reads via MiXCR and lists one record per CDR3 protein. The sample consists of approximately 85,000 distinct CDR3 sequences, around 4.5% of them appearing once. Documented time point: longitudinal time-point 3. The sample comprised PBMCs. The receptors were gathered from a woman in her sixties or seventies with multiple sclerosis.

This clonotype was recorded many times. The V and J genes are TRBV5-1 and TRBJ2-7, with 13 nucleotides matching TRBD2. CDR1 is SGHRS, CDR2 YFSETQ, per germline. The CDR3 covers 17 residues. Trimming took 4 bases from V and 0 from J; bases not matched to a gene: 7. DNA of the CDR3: TGCGCCAGCAGCGAGACTAGCGGGGGGACGTTCTCCTACGAGCAGTACTTC. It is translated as CASSETSGGTFSYEQYF.

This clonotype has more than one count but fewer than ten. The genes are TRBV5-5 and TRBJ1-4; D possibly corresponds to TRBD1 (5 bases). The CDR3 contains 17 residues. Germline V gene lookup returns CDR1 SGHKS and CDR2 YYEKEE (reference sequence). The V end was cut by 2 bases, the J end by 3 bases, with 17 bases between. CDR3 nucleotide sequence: TGTGCCAGCAGCTTTGGAACAGCTGGGGCCCCTAATGAAAAACTGTTTTTT. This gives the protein CASSFGTAGAPNEKLFF. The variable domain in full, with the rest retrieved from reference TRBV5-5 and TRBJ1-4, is DAGVTQSPTHLIKTRGQQVTLRCSPISGHKSVSWYQQVLGQGPQFIFQYYEKEERGRGNFPDRFSARQFPNYSSELNVNALLLGDSALYLCASSFGTAGAPNEKLFFGSGTQLSVL.

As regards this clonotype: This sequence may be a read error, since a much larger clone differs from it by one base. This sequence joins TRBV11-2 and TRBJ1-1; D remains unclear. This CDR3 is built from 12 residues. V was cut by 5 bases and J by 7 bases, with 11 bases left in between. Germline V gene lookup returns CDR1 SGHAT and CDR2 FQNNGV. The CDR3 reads CASSPRLIEAFF. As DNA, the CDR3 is TGTGCCAGCAGCCCAAGACTCATTGAAGCTTTCTTT.

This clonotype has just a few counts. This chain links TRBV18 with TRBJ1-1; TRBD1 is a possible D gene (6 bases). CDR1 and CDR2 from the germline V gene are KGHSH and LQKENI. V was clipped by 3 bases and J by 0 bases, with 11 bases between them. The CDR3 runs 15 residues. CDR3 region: CASSPRDRLNTEAFF. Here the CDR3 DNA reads TGTGCCAGCTCACCCCGTGACAGGCTGAACACTGAAGCTTTCTTT.

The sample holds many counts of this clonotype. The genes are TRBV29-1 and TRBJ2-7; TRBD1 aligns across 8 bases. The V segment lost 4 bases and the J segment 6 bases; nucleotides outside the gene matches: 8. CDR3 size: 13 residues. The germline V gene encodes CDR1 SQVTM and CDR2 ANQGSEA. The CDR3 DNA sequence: TGCAGCGTTGGTGCGACAGGGGTTGCCGAGCAGTACTTC. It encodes CSVGATGVAEQYF.

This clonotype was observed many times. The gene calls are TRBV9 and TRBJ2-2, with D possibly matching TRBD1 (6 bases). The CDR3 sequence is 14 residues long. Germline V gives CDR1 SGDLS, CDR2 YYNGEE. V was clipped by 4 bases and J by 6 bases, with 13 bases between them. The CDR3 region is CASSPTGLAGELFF. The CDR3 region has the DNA TGTGCCAGCAGCCCCACAGGGTTAGCCGGGGAGCTGTTTTTT.

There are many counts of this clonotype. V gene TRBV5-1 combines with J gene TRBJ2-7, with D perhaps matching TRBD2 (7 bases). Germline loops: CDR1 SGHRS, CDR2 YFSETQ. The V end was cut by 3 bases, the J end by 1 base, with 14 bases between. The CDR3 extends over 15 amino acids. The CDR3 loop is CASSSGEGGSYEQYF. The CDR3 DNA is TGCGCCAGCAGCTCCGGGGAGGGGGGTTCCTACGAGCAGTACTTC.

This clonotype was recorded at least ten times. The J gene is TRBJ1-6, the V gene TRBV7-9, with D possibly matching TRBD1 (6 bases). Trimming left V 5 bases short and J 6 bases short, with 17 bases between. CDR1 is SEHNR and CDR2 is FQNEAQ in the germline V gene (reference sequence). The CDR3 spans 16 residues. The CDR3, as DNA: TGTGCCAGCAGCCCCGAGGGGGGTCCCGGTAATTCACCCCTCCACTTT. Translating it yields CASSPEGGPGNSPLHF.

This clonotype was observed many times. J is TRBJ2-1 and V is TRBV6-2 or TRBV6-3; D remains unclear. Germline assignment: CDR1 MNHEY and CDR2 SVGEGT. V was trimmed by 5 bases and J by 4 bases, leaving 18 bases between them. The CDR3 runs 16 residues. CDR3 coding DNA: TGTGCCAGCAGTCTTATTTTAGGAGTGTATTACAATGAGCAGTTCTTC. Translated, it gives CASSLILGVYYNEQFF.

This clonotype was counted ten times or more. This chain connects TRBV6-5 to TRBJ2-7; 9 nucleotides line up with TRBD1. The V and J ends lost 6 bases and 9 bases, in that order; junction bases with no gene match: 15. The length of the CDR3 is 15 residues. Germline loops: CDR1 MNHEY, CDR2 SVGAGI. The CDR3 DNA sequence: TGTGCCAGCAGGACGACAACGGGACAGGGTGGGAGGCAGTACTTC. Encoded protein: CASRTTTGQGGRQYF.

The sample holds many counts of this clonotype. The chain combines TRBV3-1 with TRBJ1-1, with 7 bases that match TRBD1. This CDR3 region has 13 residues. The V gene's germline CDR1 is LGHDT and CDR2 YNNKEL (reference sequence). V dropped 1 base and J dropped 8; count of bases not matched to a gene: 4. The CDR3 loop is CASSQVAGGEAFF. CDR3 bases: TGTGCCAGCAGCCAAGTTGCAGGGGGGGAAGCTTTCTTT. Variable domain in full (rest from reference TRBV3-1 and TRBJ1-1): DTAVSQTPKYLVTQMGNDKSIKCEQNLGHDTMYWYKQDSKKFLKIMFSYNNKELIINETVPNRFSPKSPDKAHLNLHINSLELGDSAVYFCASSQVAGGEAFFGQGTRLTVV.